This TCR beta chain was observed in a study of T-cell memory formation after mild COVID-19. Germline trimming cut 4 bases from V and 8 bases from J; bases unmatched to any gene: 9. Germline CDR1 GTSNPN, CDR2 SVGIG (reference sequence). The CDR3 runs to 15 residues. Study-level results: The finding that pre-infection memory included some responding clones suggested that cross-reactive memory joined. There was no confirmation that second-wave clones peaking on day 37 were SARS-CoV-2 specific.

One entry per CDR3 protein results from TCRdb running MiXCR on the 5' RACE reads. This table has 150,000 or so distinct CDR3 sequences, about 15% appearing once. This clonotype was seen many times. Its target is not known. The receptor's source is an adult woman who had mild COVID-19 (a few samples of this study predate the infection). Cell type and time point are not known. Sequencing input: PBMCs or a T cell subset sorted from them (not recorded which). V is TRBV30 and J is TRBJ2-1; 12 bases match TRBD2. CDR3 protein: CAWIWGTSGLYEQFF. The CDR3 region has the DNA TGTGCCTGGATATGGGGGACTAGCGGGCTCTATGAGCAGTTCTTC.